Listed here are 22 T cell receptor beta chains from one sample, sequenced in a study of cytomegalovirus exposure and HLA in healthy donors. Vbeta (60) and Jbeta (13) primers were used in the PCR. Some clones are missing from TCRdb's copy, which holds only in-frame ones; the method was immunoSEQ multiplex PCR. In the table there are some 190,000 clones, 75% to 90% of which are singletons. The sample consisted of PBMCs. Receptors were obtained from a woman aged 25 to 45 in good health and CMV-seronegative.

V usage is TRBV5-1 and J usage is TRBJ1-2; D perhaps matches TRBD1 (5 bases). V was shortened by 4 bases and J by 4 bases, with 20 bases between the two germline ends. The germline CDR1 and CDR2 sequences are SGHRS and YFSETQ. The CDR3 length is 16 residues. The DNA for the CDR3 is TGCGCCAGCAGCCCCCCCGGGGGACTTAGCAGCTATGGCTACACCTTC. Amino acid sequence: CASSPPGGLSSYGYTF.

Only a few counts were recorded for this clone. The rearrangement joins TRBV9 to TRBJ2-2; D is unresolved. The CDR3 has 13 residues. Trimming removed 0 bases from V and 4 bases from J, with 4 bases in between. CDR1 is SGDLS, CDR2 YYNGEE, per germline. Here the CDR3 reads CASSVGSTGELFF. The CDR3, as DNA: TGTGCCAGCAGCGTAGGTAGCACCGGGGAGCTGTTTTTT.

This chain uses TRBV28 with TRBJ2-1; 11 bases map to TRBD2. Germline V lookup: CDR1 MDHEN, CDR2 SYDVKM. V shed 3 bases, J shed 1 base, and the junction held 2 bases outside the gene matches. This CDR3 has 16 residues. The DNA of the CDR3 is TGTGCCAGCAGTTTCCGACTAGCGGGGTCCTACAATGAGCAGTTCTTC. Protein: CASSFRLAGSYNEQFF.

The chain uses TRBV28 and TRBJ1-1; TRBD1 matches at 9 bases. After removal of 6 bases from V and 4 bases from J, the junction contained 6 bases not matched to a gene. Per the germline V gene, CDR1 is MDHEN and CDR2 is SYDVKM. The CDR3 is made up of 14 amino acids. Here the CDR3 DNA reads TGTGCCAGCAGAGGGACAGGGCCCACCACTGAAGCTTTCTTT. This translates into CASRGTGPTTEAFF. The whole variable domain, remainder taken from reference TRBV28 and TRBJ1-1, is DVKVTQSSRYLVKRTGEKVFLECVQDMDHENMFWYRQDPGLGLRLIYFSYDVKMKEKGDIPEGYSVSREKKERFSLILESASTNQTSMYLCASRGTGPTTEAFFGQGTRLTVV.

This clone was detected a few times. The chain couples TRBV5-1 to TRBJ2-3; D is unclear. The V and J ends lost 0 bases and 0 bases respectively, with 5 bases between them. The CDR3 has 14 residues. Germline V gene data show CDR1 as SGHRS and CDR2 as YFSETQ. CDR3 protein: CASSLVQSTDTQYF. CDR3 coding DNA: TGCGCCAGCAGCTTGGTTCAGAGCACAGATACGCAGTATTTT.

V and J are TRBV29-1 and TRBJ2-5, with D tentatively TRBD1 (7 bases). The tail of the sequence fits TRBJ2-7 better, so the J call may be wrong. Germline V gives CDR1 SQVTM, CDR2 ANQGSEA. This CDR3 has 13 residues. The CDR3, as DNA: TGCAGCGTTGAAGAGGAGGGGGCACGCGAGCAGTACTTC. It translates to CSVEEEGAREQYF.

With regard to this clone: One end of the junction does not line up with germline, which may come from a read error. The chain couples TRBV7-9 to TRBJ1-1; possibly TRBD1 for D (6 bases). This CDR3 spans 12 amino acids. Looked up from germline, CDR1 is SEHNR and CDR2 is FQNEAQ (reference sequence). CDR3 sequence reads: CSSSSRGSEAFF. CDR3 nucleotides: TGTTCCAGCAGCTCGAGGGGGAGTGAAGCTTTCTTT.

Here the CDR3 reads CASRSDRKYYNEQFF. CDR3 nucleotide sequence: TGTGCCAGCAGATCTGACAGGAAATACTACAATGAGCAGTTCTTC. The chain carries TRBV2 and TRBJ2-1, with TRBD1 as a possible D gene (6 bases). The CDR3 totals 15 residues. V lost 6 bases and J lost 3, with 15 bases in between. Per the germline V gene, CDR1 is SNHLY and CDR2 is FYNNEI. Looking up the rest from reference TRBV2 and TRBJ2-1 gives the full variable domain: EPEVTQTPSHQVTQMGQEVILRCVPISNHLYFYWYRQILGQKVEFLVSFYNNEISEKSEIFDDQFSVERPDGSNFTLKIRSTKLEDSAMYFCASRSDRKYYNEQFFGPGTRLTVL.

The chain joins TRBV7-2 to TRBJ1-1; unclear D gene. Germline V gives CDR1 SGHTA, CDR2 FQGNSA. The CDR3 length is 15 residues. V lost 1 base to trimming and J lost 0 bases, with 9 bases between them. The CDR3 loop is CASSLVFRLNTEAFF. The DNA of the CDR3 is TGTGCCAGCAGCTTAGTTTTCCGGTTGAACACTGAAGCTTTCTTT.

This clone has a single count. This chain connects TRBV5-1 to TRBJ2-5; a possible D gene is TRBD2 (5 bases). The CDR3 loop spans 15 amino acids. Trimming left V 0 bases short and J 5 bases short, with 14 bases between. The germline V gene encodes CDR1 SGHRS and CDR2 YFSETQ. DNA for the CDR3: TGCGCCAGCAGCTTGGGTGGACTGATAGGGGAGACCCAGTACTTC. This translates into CASSLGGLIGETQYF.

V and J are TRBV2 and TRBJ2-1, with D hard to call. Looked up from germline, CDR1 is SNHLY and CDR2 is FYNNEI. The length of the CDR3 is 12 residues. Trimming removed 11 bases from V and 9 bases from J, with 17 bases in between. CDR3 nucleotides: TGTGCCGGCGGCATTCTGGTGGGTGAGCAGTTCTTC. Translation: CAGGILVGEQFF.

The chain carries TRBV28 and TRBJ2-1; D unresolved. Trimming left V 4 bases short and J 6 bases short, with 19 bases between. The CDR3 has 16 amino acids. Germline-derived CDR1 and CDR2 are MDHEN and SYDVKM. CDR3 sequence: CASSSDLRIPANEQFF. The CDR3, as DNA: TGTGCCAGCAGTTCGGATCTCAGGATCCCGGCCAATGAGCAGTTCTTC.

The rearrangement joins TRBV5-1 to TRBJ1-1, with 7 nucleotides matching TRBD1. The V segment lost 5 bases and the J segment 0 bases; nucleotides outside the gene matches: 10. The CDR3 sequence is 16 residues long. The V gene's germline CDR1 is SGHRS and CDR2 YFSETQ. The CDR3 nucleotides are TGCGCCAGCAGACAACGGACAGGCCTTATGAACACTGAAGCTTTCTTT. It translates to CASRQRTGLMNTEAFF.

The chain recombines TRBV28 with TRBJ2-7; TRBD2 agrees at 10 bases. From germline, CDR1 is MDHEN and CDR2 SYDVKM. The CDR3 has 14 residues. J was trimmed by 6 bases and V by 6 bases; bases with no gene match: 8. This chain's CDR3 is CASSLPGLAFEQYF. CDR3 DNA sequence: TGTGCCAGCAGCCTGCCGGGACTAGCGTTCGAGCAGTACTTC.

The chain links TRBV27 to TRBJ2-3; D gene uncertain. Deletions cut 2 bases from V and 10 bases from J, with 13 bases between. The CDR3 runs to 13 residues. CDR1 and CDR2 (germline): MNHEY, SMNVEV (reference sequence). The CDR3 DNA follows: TGTGCCAGCAGTTTAATCCCCCGCCAGGCGCAGTATTTT. It specifies CASSLIPRQAQYF.

As to this clone: One junction end disagrees with the germline gene, perhaps due to a read error. The rearrangement links TRBV7-7 to TRBJ2-1, with 8 bases matching TRBD1. CDR1 and CDR2 (germline): SSHAT, FNYEAQ (reference sequence). This CDR3 has 19 amino acids. The CDR3 here is CASSSEIPSGQGGGNEQFF. CDR3 nucleotide sequence: TGTGCTAGCAGCTCCGAAATTCCCTCCGGACAGGGTGGTGGCAATGAGCAGTTCTTC.

The chain carries TRBV19 and TRBJ1-2; TRBD1 might be the D (6 bases). The CDR3 length is 16 residues. V was clipped by 0 bases and J by 4 bases, with 15 bases between them. In germline, CDR1 is LNHDA, CDR2 SQIVND (reference sequence). The CDR3 reads CASSIDLITGIYGYTF. CDR3 DNA sequence: TGTGCCAGTAGTATAGATCTAATAACAGGGATCTATGGCTACACCTTC.

The chain couples TRBV7-5 to TRBJ2-7; TRBD1, as called in the table, went unchecked against the DNA. TRBV7-5 is annotated as a pseudogene. This CDR3 has 15 residues. The CDR3 nucleotides are TGTGCCAGAAGCTTGGGCGCATCGAGCTCCTACGAGCAGTACTTC. This gives the protein CARSLGASSSYEQYF.

The rearrangement uses TRBV6-6 and TRBJ1-3; the D is unclear. This CDR3 contains 14 residues. CDR1 is MNHNY and CDR2 is SVGAGI in the germline V gene (reference sequence). Deletions cut 2 bases from V and 0 bases from J, with 5 bases between. The CDR3 loop reads CASSYRSSGNTIYF. DNA for the CDR3: TGTGCCAGCAGTTACAGGAGCTCTGGAAACACCATATATTTT.

The CDR3 loop reads CASSLAAGYEQYF. CDR3 nucleotides: TGCGCCAGCAGCTTGGCAGCGGGCTACGAGCAGTACTTC. The V and J genes are TRBV5-1 and TRBJ2-7; a possible D gene is TRBD2 (6 bases). Trimming removed 0 bases at V and 3 bases at J, with 7 bases between. This CDR3 has 13 amino acids. Looked up from germline, CDR1 is SGHRS and CDR2 is YFSETQ. Complete variable domain (other parts from reference TRBV5-1 and TRBJ2-7): KAGVTQTPRYLIKTRGQQVTLSCSPISGHRSVSWYQQTPGQGLQFLFEYFSETQRNKGNFPGRFSGRQFSNSRSEMNVSTLELGDSALYLCASSLAAGYEQYFGPGTRLTVT.

The J gene is TRBJ2-7, the V gene TRBV18; 11 nucleotides match TRBD1. Germline assignment: CDR1 KGHSH and CDR2 LQKENI. This CDR3 spans 16 amino acids. The V segment lost 3 bases and the J segment 2 bases; nucleotides outside the gene matches: 6. CDR3: CASSPRTGQGAYEQYF. Written as DNA, the CDR3 is TGTGCCAGCTCACCTCGGACGGGACAGGGGGCCTACGAGCAGTACTTC.

V is TRBV6-6 and J is TRBJ2-6; D remains ambiguous. The germline CDR1 and CDR2 sequences are MNHNY and SVGAGI (reference sequence). This CDR3 comprises 13 residues. CDR3 in amino acids: CATHYSGANVLTF. The CDR3 DNA is TGTGCTACACATTACTCTGGGGCCAACGTCCTGACTTTC.